This TCR beta chain was recovered during a study of blood T cell repertoires in COVID-19. Study information: The United States, Italy and Spain were the sources of the acute and convalescent COVID-19 samples. PBMCs, B-cell-depleted T cells, or T cells provided the cDNA or gDNA that made up the material.

Trimming left V 2 bases short and J 5 bases short, with 9 bases between. This CDR3 is 13 amino acids long. The germline V gene encodes CDR1 MNHEY and CDR2 SVGAGI. Authors' analysis steps: Amplified reference gene primers provided the basis for estimating nucleated cell counts. Sequencing used immunoSEQ multiplex PCR; TCRdb keeps in-frame clones, though not all of them. V and J calls and clone size are as listed in that table; D and trimming were resolved from the DNA. The profile shows 90,000 to 110,000 clones, approximately 87% of them singletons. The source material was peripheral blood. This receptor was obtained from a woman aged 45 to 65 with acute or convalescent COVID-19. The chain recombines TRBV6-5 with TRBJ1-1; perhaps TRBD1 as D (6 bases). CDR3 nucleotide sequence: TGTGCCAGCAGTTACCCAGGGGTTACTGAAGCTTTCTTT. As protein: CASSYPGVTEAFF.